The entry that follows covers one T cell receptor beta chain sequence. This sample stems from a study of shared clonotypes between healthy human individuals. CDR1 and CDR2 from the germline V gene are LNHDA and SQIVND (reference sequence). Trimming left V 3 bases short and J 7 bases short, with 16 bases between. There are 15 residues in the CDR3. Naive CD8 isolation took CD45RO-negative cells positively selected for CCR7 and excluded terminally differentiated effector memory CD45RA+ cells. Clones were read by immunoSEQ multiplex PCR, and TCRdb kept only the in-frame ones, dropping some. Found here are roughly 2,000,000 clones, roughly 95% of them singletons; the top ten hold under 2%.

The V call is TRBV19, the J call TRBJ1-5; D is unresolved. The source of this sequence is a man aged 18-30 years in good health. Some clones in this sample may be carry-over from other donors' samples. Sequences were obtained from naive CD8+ T cells from PBMCs. Written as DNA, the CDR3 is TGTGCCAGTAGTATTGGTGCGGGCCCCTCCCAGCCCCAGCATTTT. Its translation: CASSIGAGPSQPQHF.